Listed here are 8 T cell receptor beta chains from one sample, sequenced in a study of molecular identifiers for immune sequencing clone quantification. TCRdb re-called the PCR reads through MiXCR, storing one row per CDR3 protein. The sample comprises 35,000 or so distinct CDR3 sequences, roughly 19% of which are singletons, and about 1.2% rests with the top ten. The specimen was naive CD8+ T cells from blood, with Jurkat cell RNA spiked in. As to subset: FACS-sorted CD8+CD4-CCR7+CD45RA+ naive T cells. The receptors were sampled from a human donor in good health. Some libraries in this study had Jurkat cell RNA spiked in.

In regard to this clonotype: It may be a read error: a sequence one base away is much more abundant. This chain uses TRBV3-1 with TRBJ2-5; 7 positions agree with TRBD2. The CDR3 is made up of 15 amino acids. Germline CDR1 reads LGHDT; CDR2 reads YNNKEL (reference sequence). Losses at the gene ends were 1 base for V and 5 bases for J; bases not matched to a gene: 7. This CDR3 is CASSQGSGTTETQYF. The DNA for the CDR3 is TGTGCCAGCAGCCAAGGTTCAGGGACTACGGAGACCCAGTACTTC.

In this sample, this clonotype turned up many times. J is TRBJ1-3 and V is TRBV20-1; 10 nucleotides line up with TRBD1. This CDR3 spans 14 amino acids. V lost 6 bases to trimming and J lost 1 base; unmatched junction nucleotides: 3. CDR1 DFQATT and CDR2 SNEGSKA come from the germline V gene (reference sequence). The CDR3 DNA reads as TGCAGTGCGCCGGACAGGGGGTCTGGAAACACCATATATTTT. This sequence encodes CSAPDRGSGNTIYF.

This clonotype has a count of ten or more. The chain uses TRBV6-5 and TRBJ2-2; 14 bases map to TRBD2. Looked up from germline, CDR1 is MNHEY and CDR2 is SVGAGI. The junction had 5 bases not matched to a gene; V was cut back by 4 bases and J by 7 bases. The CDR3 sequence is 16 residues long. The DNA of the CDR3 is TGTGCCAGCAGTTTGGGACTAGCGGGAGCCGACGGGGAGCTGTTTTTT. Its translation: CASSLGLAGADGELFF.

This clonotype showed up many times. In DNA, the CDR3 is TGCGCCAGCAGCCAGAACCTGGGTAGAGCCTACAATGAGCAGTTCTTC. Amino acid sequence: CASSQNLGRAYNEQFF. The genes are TRBV4-3 and TRBJ2-1, with D uncertain. V was cut by 3 bases and J by 2 bases, with 14 bases left in between. CDR3 length: 16 amino acids. Germline V lookup: CDR1 LGHNA, CDR2 YSLEER.

This clonotype was recorded at least ten times. V gene TRBV29-1 combines with J gene TRBJ2-3; 8 nucleotides align to TRBD1. CDR3 size: 15 residues. V shed 3 bases and J 1 base; nucleotides not matched to a gene: 6. Germline V gene sequence: CDR1 SQVTM, CDR2 ANQGSEA. The CDR3 region is CSVDETGAGTDTQYF. CDR3 DNA: TGCAGCGTTGACGAGACAGGGGCTGGCACAGATACGCAGTATTTT.

This clonotype was counted a single time. Without the conserved terminal phenylalanine or tryptophan, this CDR3 likely stems from a read error. This chain joins TRBV7-2 and TRBJ2-1, with D perhaps matching TRBD1 or TRBD2 (5 bases each). Germline assignment: CDR1 SGHTA and CDR2 FQGNSA. The CDR3 totals 13 residues. CDR3 nucleotides: TGTGGCAGCAGCTTGGACGGGGCCAATGAGCAGTTCCTC. This translates into CGSSLDGANEQFL.

Worth noting for this clonotype: A much larger clone differs from this one at a single base, so this may be a read error. The V and J genes are TRBV12-3 or TRBV12-4 and TRBJ2-5; perhaps TRBD1 as D (6 bases). The CDR3 has 14 residues. The V gene lost 7 bases and the J gene lost 2 bases, with 14 bases spanning the gap. The CDR3 region is CASTPDRPQETQYF. The CDR3 DNA is TGTGCCAGCACCCCCGACAGGCCACAAGAGACCCAGTACTTC.

The sample holds many counts of this clonotype. The V and J genes are TRBV20-1 and TRBJ2-5; no reliable D call. V lost 2 bases and J 4 bases, leaving 20 bases between the germline ends. CDR3 length: 16 amino acids. The germline V gene has CDR1 DFQATT and CDR2 SNEGSKA (reference sequence). The CDR3 protein is CSARHPGRLDGETQYF. CDR3 sequence (DNA): TGCAGTGCTAGACATCCAGGAAGACTCGACGGAGAGACCCAGTACTTC.